The clone carrying this T cell receptor (beta chain) was recorded many times. As yet, its antigen is unknown. From RNA transcripts, TCR beta CDR3 regions were amplified. Using the HTBI primer set, a first-round RT-PCR was run on the TCR CDR3. TCRdb reprocessed the multiplex PCR reads with MiXCR, giving one entry per CDR3 protein. Counted here are under 400,000 distinct CDR3 sequences, 12% to 15% occurring once; the ten biggest clones make up roughly a fifth. The data are from a study of T cells in Graves' hyperthyroidism and ophthalmopathy. Study observations and caveats: Among thyroid clonotypes expanded above 0.001, most also appeared in blood.

Individuals with ophthalmopathy presented a Clinical Activity Score of at least 3, a NOSPECS grade of at least 4 and a duration under 3 months. Diagnostic assessment was based on clinical symptoms, serum thyroxine and TRAb, thyroid ultrasound and orbital computed tomography. The PBMCs studied were ones that came from around 10 ml fresh peripheral blood. V gave up 3 bases and J gave up 0 bases; unmatched junction bases: 13. CDR3 length: 18 amino acids. Looked up from germline, CDR1 is MDHEN and CDR2 is SYDVKM. The receptor was derived from a woman aged 55-70 years with Graves' ophthalmopathy. V is TRBV28 and J is TRBJ1-1, with 7 bases aligning to TRBD1. The source material was blood. CDR3 in amino acids: CASSLAGTALYMNTEAFF. DNA for the CDR3: TGTGCCAGCAGTTTGGCAGGGACAGCCCTATACATGAACACTGAAGCTTTCTTT.